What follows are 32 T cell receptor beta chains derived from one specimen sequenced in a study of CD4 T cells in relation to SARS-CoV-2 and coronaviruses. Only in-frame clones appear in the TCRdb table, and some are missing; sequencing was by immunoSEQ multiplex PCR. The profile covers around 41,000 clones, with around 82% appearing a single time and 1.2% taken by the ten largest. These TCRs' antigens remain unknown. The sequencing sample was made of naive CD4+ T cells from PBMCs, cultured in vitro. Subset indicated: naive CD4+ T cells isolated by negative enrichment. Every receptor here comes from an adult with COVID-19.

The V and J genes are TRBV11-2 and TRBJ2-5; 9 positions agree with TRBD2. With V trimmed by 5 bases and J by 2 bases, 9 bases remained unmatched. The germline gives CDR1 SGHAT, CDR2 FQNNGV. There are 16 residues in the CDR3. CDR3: CASSPRRLAVQETQYF. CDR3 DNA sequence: TGTGCCAGCAGCCCCAGAAGACTAGCGGTACAAGAGACCCAGTACTTC.

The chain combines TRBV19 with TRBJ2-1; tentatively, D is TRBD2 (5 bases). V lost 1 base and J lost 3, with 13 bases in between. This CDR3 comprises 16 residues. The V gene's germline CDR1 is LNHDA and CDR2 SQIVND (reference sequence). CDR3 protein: CASSIGGAANYNEQFF. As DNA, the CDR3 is TGTGCCAGTAGTATAGGGGGAGCGGCCAACTACAATGAGCAGTTCTTC.

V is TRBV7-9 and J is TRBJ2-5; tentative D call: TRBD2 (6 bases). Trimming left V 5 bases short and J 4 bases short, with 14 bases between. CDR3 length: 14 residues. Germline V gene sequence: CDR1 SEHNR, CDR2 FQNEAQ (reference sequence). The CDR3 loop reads CASSKSDGRETQYF. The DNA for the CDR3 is TGTGCCAGCAGCAAGAGTGACGGGAGAGAGACCCAGTACTTC.

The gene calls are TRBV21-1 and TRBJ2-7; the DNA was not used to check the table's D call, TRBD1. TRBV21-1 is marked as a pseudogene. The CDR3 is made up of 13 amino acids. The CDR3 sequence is CASSKLDRDEQYF. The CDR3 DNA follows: TGTGCCAGCAGCAAATTAGACAGGGACGAGCAGTACTTC.

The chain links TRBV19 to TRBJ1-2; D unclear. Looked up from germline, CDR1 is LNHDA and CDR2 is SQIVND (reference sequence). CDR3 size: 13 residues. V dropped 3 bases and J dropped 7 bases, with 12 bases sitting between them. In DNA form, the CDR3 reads TGTGCCAGTAGTATGGACTACTCGACTGGCTACACCTTC. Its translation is CASSMDYSTGYTF.

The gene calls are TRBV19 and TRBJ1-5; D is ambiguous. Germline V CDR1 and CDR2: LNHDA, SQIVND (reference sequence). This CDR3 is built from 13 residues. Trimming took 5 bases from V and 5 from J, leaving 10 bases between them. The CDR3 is CASSLGQDQPQHF. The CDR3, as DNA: TGTGCCAGTAGTCTCGGCCAGGATCAGCCCCAGCATTTT.

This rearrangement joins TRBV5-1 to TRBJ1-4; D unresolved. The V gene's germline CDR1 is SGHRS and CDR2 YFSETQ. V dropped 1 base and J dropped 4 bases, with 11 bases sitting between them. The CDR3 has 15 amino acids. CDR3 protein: CASSLNFGVNEKLFF. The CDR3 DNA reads TGCGCCAGCAGCTTGAACTTCGGGGTTAATGAAAAACTGTTTTTT.

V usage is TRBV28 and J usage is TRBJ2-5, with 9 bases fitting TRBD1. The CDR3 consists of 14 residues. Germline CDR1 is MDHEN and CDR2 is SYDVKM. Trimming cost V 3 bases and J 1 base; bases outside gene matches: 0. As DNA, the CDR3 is TGTGCCAGCAGTTTGACAGGGGGCCAAGAGACCCAGTACTTC. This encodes CASSLTGGQETQYF. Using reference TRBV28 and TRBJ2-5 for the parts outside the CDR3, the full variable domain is DVKVTQSSRYLVKRTGEKVFLECVQDMDHENMFWYRQDPGLGLRLIYFSYDVKMKEKGDIPEGYSVSREKKERFSLILESASTNQTSMYLCASSLTGGQETQYFGPGTRLLVL.

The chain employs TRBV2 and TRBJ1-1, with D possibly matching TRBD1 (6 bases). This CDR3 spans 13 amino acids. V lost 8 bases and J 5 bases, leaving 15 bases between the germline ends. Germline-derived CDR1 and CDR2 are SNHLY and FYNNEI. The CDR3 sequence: CASGGERGTEAFF. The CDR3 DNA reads TGTGCCAGCGGGGGGGAGAGGGGGACTGAAGCTTTCTTT.

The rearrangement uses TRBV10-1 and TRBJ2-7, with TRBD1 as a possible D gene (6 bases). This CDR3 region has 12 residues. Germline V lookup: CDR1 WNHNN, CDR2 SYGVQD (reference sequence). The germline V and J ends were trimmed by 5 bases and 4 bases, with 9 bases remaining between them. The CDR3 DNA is TGCGCCAGCAGTTGGACAGTTTACGAGCAGTACTTC. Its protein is CASSWTVYEQYF.

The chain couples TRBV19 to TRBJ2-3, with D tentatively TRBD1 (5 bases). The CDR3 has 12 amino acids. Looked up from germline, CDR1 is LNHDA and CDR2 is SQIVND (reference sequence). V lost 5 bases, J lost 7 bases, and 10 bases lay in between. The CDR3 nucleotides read TGTGCCAGTAGTTCAGGGCCGAATACGCAGTATTTT. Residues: CASSSGPNTQYF.

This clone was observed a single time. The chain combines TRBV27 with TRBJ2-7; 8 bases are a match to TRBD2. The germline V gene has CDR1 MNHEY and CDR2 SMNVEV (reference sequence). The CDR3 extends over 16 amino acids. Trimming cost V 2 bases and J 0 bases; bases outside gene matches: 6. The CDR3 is CASSLRAGGLSYEQYF. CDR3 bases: TGTGCCAGCAGTTTACGGGCGGGGGGACTCTCCTACGAGCAGTACTTC.

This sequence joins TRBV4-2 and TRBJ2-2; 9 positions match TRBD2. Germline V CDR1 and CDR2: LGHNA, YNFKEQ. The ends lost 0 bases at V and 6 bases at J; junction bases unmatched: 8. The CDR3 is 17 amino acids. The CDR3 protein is CASSQDWIAGVAGELFF. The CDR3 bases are TGTGCCAGCAGCCAAGATTGGATAGCGGGAGTGGCCGGGGAGCTGTTTTTT.

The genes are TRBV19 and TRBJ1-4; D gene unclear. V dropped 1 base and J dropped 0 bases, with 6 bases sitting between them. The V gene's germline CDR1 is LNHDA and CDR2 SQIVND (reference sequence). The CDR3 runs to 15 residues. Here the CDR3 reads CASSIGSSTNEKLFF. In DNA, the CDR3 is TGTGCCAGTAGTATAGGCAGCTCAACTAATGAAAAACTGTTTTTT.

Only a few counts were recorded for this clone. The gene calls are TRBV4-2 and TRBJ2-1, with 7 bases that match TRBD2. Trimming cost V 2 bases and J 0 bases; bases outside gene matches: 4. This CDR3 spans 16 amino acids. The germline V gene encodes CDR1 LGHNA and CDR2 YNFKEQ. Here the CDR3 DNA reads TGTGCCAGCAGCCAAATCGGGACTAACTCCTACAATGAGCAGTTCTTC. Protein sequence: CASSQIGTNSYNEQFF.

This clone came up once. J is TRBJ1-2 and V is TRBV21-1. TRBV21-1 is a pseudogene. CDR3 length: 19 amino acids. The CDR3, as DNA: TGTGCCAGCAGCGGCAGTAGGTTTCCTTCTGCACTAGCTAACTATGGCTACACCTTC. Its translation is CASSGSRFPSALANYGYTF.

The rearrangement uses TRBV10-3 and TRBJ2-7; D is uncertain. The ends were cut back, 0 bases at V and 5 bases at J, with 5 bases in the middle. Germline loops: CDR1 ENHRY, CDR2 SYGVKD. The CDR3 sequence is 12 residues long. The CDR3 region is CAISESTHEQYF. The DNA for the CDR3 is TGTGCCATCAGTGAGTCTACCCACGAGCAGTACTTC.

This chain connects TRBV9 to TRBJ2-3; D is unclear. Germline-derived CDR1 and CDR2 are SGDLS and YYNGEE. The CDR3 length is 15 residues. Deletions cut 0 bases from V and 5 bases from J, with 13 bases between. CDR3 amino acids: CASSVAGRSLDTQYF. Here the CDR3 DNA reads TGTGCCAGCAGCGTAGCGGGCCGATCCCTAGATACGCAGTATTTT.

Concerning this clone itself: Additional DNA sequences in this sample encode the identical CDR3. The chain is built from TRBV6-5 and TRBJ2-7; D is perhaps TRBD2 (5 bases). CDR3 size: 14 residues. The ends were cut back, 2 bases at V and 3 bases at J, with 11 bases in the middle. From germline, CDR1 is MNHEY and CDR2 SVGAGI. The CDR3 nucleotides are TGTGCCAGCAGTTACGGGCGGGTTGGCTACGAGCAGTACTTC. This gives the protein CASSYGRVGYEQYF.

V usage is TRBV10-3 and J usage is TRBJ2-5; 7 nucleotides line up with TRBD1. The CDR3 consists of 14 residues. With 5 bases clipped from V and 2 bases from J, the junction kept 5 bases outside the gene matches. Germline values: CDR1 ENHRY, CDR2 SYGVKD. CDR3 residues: CAISLDRAQETQYF. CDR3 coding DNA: TGTGCCATCAGTTTAGACAGGGCACAAGAGACCCAGTACTTC.

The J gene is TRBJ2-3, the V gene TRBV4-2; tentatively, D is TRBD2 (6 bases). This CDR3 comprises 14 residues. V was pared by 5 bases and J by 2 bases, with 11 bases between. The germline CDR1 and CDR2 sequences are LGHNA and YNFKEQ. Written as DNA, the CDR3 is TGTGCCAGCAGCAACGGGAGTCCCACAGATACGCAGTATTTT. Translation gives CASSNGSPTDTQYF.

CDR3 protein: CASSSFGQGAFQETQYF. The CDR3, as DNA: TGTGCCAGCAGTTCCTTCGGACAGGGGGCATTTCAAGAGACCCAGTACTTC. The chain joins TRBV6-2 or TRBV6-3 to TRBJ2-5, with TRBD1 matching 11 bases. Looked up from germline, CDR1 is MNHEY and CDR2 is SVGEGT. V gave up 4 bases and J gave up 2 bases; unmatched junction bases: 9. The CDR3 has 17 residues.

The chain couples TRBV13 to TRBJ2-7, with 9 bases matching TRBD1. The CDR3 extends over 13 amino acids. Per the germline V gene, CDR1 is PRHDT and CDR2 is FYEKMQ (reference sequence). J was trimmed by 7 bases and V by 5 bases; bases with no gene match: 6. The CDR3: CASSPGTGREQYF. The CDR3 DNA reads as TGTGCCAGCAGCCCTGGGACAGGGAGGGAGCAGTACTTC. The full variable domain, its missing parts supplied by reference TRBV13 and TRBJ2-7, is AAGVIQSPRHLIKEKRETATLKCYPIPRHDTVYWYQQGPGQDPQFLISFYEKMQSDKGSIPDRFSAQQFSDYHSELNMSSLELGDSALYFCASSPGTGREQYFGPGTRLTVT.

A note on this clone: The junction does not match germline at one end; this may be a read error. The DNA of the CDR3 is TGTGCCAGCCGTGAGAGGGGAGTAAACTACGAGCAGTACTTC. Translated, it gives CASRERGVNYEQYF. The rearrangement links TRBV2 to TRBJ2-7; perhaps D is TRBD1 or TRBD2 (5 bases each). CDR3 length: 14 amino acids. In germline, CDR1 is SNHLY, CDR2 FYNNEI.

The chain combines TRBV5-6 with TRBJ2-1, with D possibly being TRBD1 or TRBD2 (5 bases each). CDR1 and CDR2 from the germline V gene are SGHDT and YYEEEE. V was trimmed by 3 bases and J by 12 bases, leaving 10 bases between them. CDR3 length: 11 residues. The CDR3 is CASSYAGTQFF. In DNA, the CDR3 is TGTGCCAGCAGCTACGCAGGGACGCAGTTCTTC.

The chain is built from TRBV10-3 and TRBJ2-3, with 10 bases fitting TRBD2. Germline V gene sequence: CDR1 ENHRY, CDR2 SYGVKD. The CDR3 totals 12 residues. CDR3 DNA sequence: TGTGGGACTAGCGGAAGCACAGATACGCAGTATTTT. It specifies CGTSGSTDTQYF.

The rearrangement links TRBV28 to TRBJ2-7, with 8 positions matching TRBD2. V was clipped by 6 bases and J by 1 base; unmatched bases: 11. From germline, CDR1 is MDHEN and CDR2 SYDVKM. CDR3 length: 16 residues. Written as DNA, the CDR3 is TGTGCCAGCAGCCCCGTTGGGGTAGCGGGATCCTACGAGCAGTACTTC. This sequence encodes CASSPVGVAGSYEQYF.

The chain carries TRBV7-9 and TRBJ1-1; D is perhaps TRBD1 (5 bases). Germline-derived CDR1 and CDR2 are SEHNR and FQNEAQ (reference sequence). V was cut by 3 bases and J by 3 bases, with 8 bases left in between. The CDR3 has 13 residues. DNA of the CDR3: TGTGCCAGCAGCTTGGGGACGCACACTGAAGCTTTCTTT. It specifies CASSLGTHTEAFF.

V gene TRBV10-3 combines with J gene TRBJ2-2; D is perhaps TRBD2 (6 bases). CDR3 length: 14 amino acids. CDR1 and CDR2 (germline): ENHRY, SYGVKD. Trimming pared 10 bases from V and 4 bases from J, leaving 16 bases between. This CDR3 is CATTEGTATGELFF. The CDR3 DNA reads TGTGCCACCACGGAGGGGACGGCCACCGGGGAGCTGTTTTTT.

The CDR3 sequence: CAISATGRYNEQFF. Here the CDR3 DNA reads TGTGCCATCAGTGCAACCGGGAGATACAATGAGCAGTTCTTC. The chain employs TRBV10-3 and TRBJ2-1, with D perhaps TRBD2 (6 bases). The CDR3 contains 14 residues. Germline-derived CDR1 and CDR2 are ENHRY and SYGVKD. V lost 4 bases and J 4 bases, leaving 11 bases between the germline ends.

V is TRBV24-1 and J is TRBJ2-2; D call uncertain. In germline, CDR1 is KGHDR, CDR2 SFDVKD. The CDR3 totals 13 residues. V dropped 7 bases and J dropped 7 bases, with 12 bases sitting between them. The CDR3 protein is CATRGAADGELFF. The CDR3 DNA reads TGTGCCACCAGGGGCGCGGCGGACGGGGAGCTGTTTTTT.

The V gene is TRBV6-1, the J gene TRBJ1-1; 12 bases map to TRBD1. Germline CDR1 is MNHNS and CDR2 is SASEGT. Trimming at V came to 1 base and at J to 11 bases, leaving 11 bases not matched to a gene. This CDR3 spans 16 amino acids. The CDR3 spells CASSEVGGGQGARAFF. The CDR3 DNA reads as TGTGCCAGCAGTGAAGTGGGGGGGGGACAGGGGGCCCGGGCTTTCTTT.